A selection of T cell receptor beta chains follows, all from one sample in a study of OX40 agonist ivuxolimab in advanced cancers. Assay used: immunoSEQ multiplex PCR; TCRdb lists only in-frame clones, some missing. The repertoire holds about 20,000 clones, with approximately 70% as singletons. The sequences come from CD4+ or CD8+ T cells sorted from blood, collected in a trial of the OX40 agonist ivuxolimab. All receptors derive from an adult with an advanced solid tumor such as melanoma, head and neck, liver or kidney cancer. CDR3s include the opening cysteine and the closing phenylalanine or tryptophan. Fields, in order: V gene, clone size, D gene, J gene, CDR3 DNA, CDR3 protein. D genes are given only for firm matches. Clone size is shown for a subset of rows, as once, few, many or a class of expanded clone.

v_call: TRBV7-9
clone_size: few
d_call: TRBD1
j_call: TRBJ2-1
cdr3_nt: TGTGCCAGCAGCGCCCACAGGGGATTGGGCTCCTACAATGAGCAGTTCTTC
cdr3_aa: CASSAHRGLGSYNEQFF

v_call: TRBV7-9
clone_size: NA
d_call: NA
j_call: TRBJ2-7
cdr3_nt: TGTGCCAGCAGCCCGATATCCGAGCAGTACTTC
cdr3_aa: CASSPISEQYF

v_call: TRBV7-6
clone_size: NA
d_call: NA
j_call: TRBJ1-1
cdr3_nt: TGTGCCAGCAGCTTGTCTCAGATGAACACTGAAGCTTTCTTT
cdr3_aa: CASSLSQMNTEAFF

v_call: TRBV4-1
clone_size: NA
d_call: NA
j_call: TRBJ1-2
cdr3_nt: TGCGCCAGCAGCCAAGACGGCAGGTCCTACACCTTC
cdr3_aa: CASSQDGRSYTF

v_call: TRBV6-6
clone_size: NA
d_call: NA
j_call: TRBJ2-7
cdr3_nt: TGTGCCAGCAGTTACGGGGGCCCTTGGGCCGAGCAGTACTTC
cdr3_aa: CASSYGGPWAEQYF

v_call: TRBV9
clone_size: NA
d_call: NA
j_call: TRBJ1-4
cdr3_nt: TGTGCCAGCAGCGCACATGAGGGTGCCGGTGGAGAACTGTTTTTT
cdr3_aa: CASSAHEGAGGELFF

v_call: TRBV28
clone_size: NA
d_call: NA
j_call: TRBJ1-2
cdr3_nt: TGTGCCAGTATTCCCAAGGGGTGGAGCGGCTACACCTTC
cdr3_aa: CASIPKGWSGYTF

v_call: TRBV28
clone_size: NA
d_call: NA
j_call: TRBJ2-7
cdr3_nt: TGTGCCAGCAGAAGCTACGAGCAGTACTTC
cdr3_aa: CASRSYEQYF

v_call: TRBV4-1
clone_size: NA
d_call: TRBD1
j_call: TRBJ2-7
cdr3_nt: TGCGCCAGCAGCCTCGGGACAGGGGTTTACGAGCAGTACTTC
cdr3_aa: CASSLGTGVYEQYF

v_call: TRBV5-5
clone_size: NA
d_call: NA
j_call: TRBJ2-2
cdr3_nt: TGTGCCAGCAGCCCATGGGGGGATGGCGGGGAGCTGTTTTTT
cdr3_aa: CASSPWGDGGELFF

v_call: TRBV18
clone_size: NA
d_call: NA
j_call: TRBJ2-7
cdr3_nt: TGTGCCAGCTCGGGAGCAGGAAGTTACGAGCAGTACTTC
cdr3_aa: CASSGAGSYEQYF

v_call: TRBV4-2
clone_size: NA
d_call: TRBD2
j_call: TRBJ2-5
cdr3_nt: TGTGCCAGCAGCCAAGCGGAACTAGCGGGAGAGACCCAGTACTTC
cdr3_aa: CASSQAELAGETQYF

v_call: TRBV7-8
clone_size: few
d_call: NA
j_call: TRBJ2-3
cdr3_nt: TGTGCCAGCAGCGACGACAGGAGGACAGATACGCAGTATTTT
cdr3_aa: CASSDDRRTDTQYF

v_call: TRBV6-5
clone_size: NA
d_call: NA
j_call: TRBJ2-2
cdr3_nt: TGTGCCAGCTCGGTGACAGACACCGGGGAGCTGTTTTTT
cdr3_aa: CASSVTDTGELFF

v_call: TRBV14
clone_size: NA
d_call: NA
j_call: TRBJ1-1
cdr3_nt: TGTGCCAGCAGCCAAGATTCTGTCTATGACTTAACGGGTGACACTGAAGCTTTCTTT
cdr3_aa: CASSQDSVYDLTGDTEAFF

v_call: TRBV7-8
clone_size: NA
d_call: TRBD1
j_call: TRBJ2-7
cdr3_nt: TGTGCCAGCAGCTTATGGGCTACAGGGGGATACGAGCAGTACTTC
cdr3_aa: CASSLWATGGYEQYF

v_call: TRBV7-2
clone_size: NA
d_call: TRBD1
j_call: TRBJ2-5
cdr3_nt: TGTGCCAGCAGCCAGACAGGGTCCGTTGAGACCCAGTACTTC
cdr3_aa: CASSQTGSVETQYF

v_call: TRBV19
clone_size: NA
d_call: TRBD2
j_call: TRBJ2-1
cdr3_nt: TGTGCCACTACGGCTAGCGGGAGTTACAATGAGCAGTTCTTC
cdr3_aa: CATTASGSYNEQFF

v_call: TRBV7-9
clone_size: NA
d_call: NA
j_call: TRBJ2-7
cdr3_nt: TGTGCCAGCAGCTTAGTGACTCAGAGCTCCTACGAGCAGTACTTC
cdr3_aa: CASSLVTQSSYEQYF

v_call: TRBV6-6
clone_size: NA
d_call: TRBD1
j_call: TRBJ2-7
cdr3_nt: TGTGCCAGCAGTACCGGGACAGTCGTTTACGAGCAGTACTTC
cdr3_aa: CASSTGTVVYEQYF

v_call: TRBV7-2
clone_size: NA
d_call: NA
j_call: TRBJ2-3
cdr3_nt: TGTGCCAGCAGCTCTGGGGCCCGCACAGATACGCAGTATTTT
cdr3_aa: CASSSGARTDTQYF

v_call: TRBV28
clone_size: NA
d_call: TRBD2
j_call: TRBJ2-5
cdr3_nt: TGTGCCACCGGCGGGGGGCGGCTGGGTAAAGAGACCCAGTACTTC
cdr3_aa: CATGGGRLGKETQYF